This T cell receptor beta chain was observed in a study of cytomegalovirus exposure and HLA in healthy donors. Study-wide points: When analyzed later, a missense DCLRE1C variant was found to be linked to TCR beta V- and J-gene trimming.

Germline V CDR1 and CDR2: SGHRS, YFSETQ. The CDR3 has 13 amino acids. Losses at the gene ends were 4 bases for V and 3 bases for J; bases not matched to a gene: 3. PCR used 60 Vbeta primers and 13 Jbeta primers. The assay was immunoSEQ multiplex PCR, and TCRdb's table has in-frame clones only and misses some. The sample lists more than 95,000 clones; around 80% were seen once. A word on this clone: The target antigen is unknown.

The source is a woman in her sixties or seventies in good health and CMV-seropositive. J is TRBJ1-1 and V is TRBV5-1; the match to TRBD1 covers 7 bases. The specimen was PBMCs. CDR3: CASSLGQYTEAFF. The CDR3 bases are TGCGCCAGCAGCCTGGGACAGTACACTGAAGCTTTCTTT.